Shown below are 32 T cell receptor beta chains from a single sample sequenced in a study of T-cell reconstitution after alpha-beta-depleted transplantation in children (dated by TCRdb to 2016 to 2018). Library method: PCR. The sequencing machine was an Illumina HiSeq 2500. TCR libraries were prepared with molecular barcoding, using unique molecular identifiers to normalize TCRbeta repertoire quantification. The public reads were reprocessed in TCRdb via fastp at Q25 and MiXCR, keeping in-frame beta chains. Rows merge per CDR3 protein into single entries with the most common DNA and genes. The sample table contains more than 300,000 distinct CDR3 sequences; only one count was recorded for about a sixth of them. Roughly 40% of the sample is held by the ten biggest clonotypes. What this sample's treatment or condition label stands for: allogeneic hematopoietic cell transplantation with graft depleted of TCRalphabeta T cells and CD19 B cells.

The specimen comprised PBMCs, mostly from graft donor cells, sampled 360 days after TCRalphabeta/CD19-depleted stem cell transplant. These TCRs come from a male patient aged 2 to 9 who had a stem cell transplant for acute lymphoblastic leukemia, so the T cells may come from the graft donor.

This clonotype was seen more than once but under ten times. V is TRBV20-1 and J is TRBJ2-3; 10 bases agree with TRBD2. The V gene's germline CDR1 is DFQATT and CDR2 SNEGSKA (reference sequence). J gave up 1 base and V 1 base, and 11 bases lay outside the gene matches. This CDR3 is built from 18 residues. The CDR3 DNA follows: TGCAGTGCTAGAGCTCCGCCCGGACTAGCGGCTCGCACAGATACGCAGTATTTT. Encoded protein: CSARAPPGLAARTDTQYF.

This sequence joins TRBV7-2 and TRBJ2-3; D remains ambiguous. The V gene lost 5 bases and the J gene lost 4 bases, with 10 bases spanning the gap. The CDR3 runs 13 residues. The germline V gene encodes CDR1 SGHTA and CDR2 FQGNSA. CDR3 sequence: CASSLTYSDTQYF. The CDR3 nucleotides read TGTGCCAGCAGCCTCACTTACTCAGATACGCAGTATTTT.

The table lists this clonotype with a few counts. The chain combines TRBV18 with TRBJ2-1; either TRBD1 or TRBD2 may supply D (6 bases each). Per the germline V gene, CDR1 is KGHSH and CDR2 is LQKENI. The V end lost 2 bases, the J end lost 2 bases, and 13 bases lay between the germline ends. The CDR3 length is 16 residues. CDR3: CASSPLAAGAYNEQFF. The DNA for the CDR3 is TGTGCCAGCTCACCATTAGCGGCAGGGGCCTACAATGAGCAGTTCTTC.

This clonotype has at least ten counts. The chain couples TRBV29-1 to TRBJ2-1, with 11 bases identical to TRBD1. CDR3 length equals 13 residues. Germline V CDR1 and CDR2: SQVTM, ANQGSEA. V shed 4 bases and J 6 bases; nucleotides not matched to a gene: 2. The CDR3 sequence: CSVGTGGSNEQFF. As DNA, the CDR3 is TGCAGCGTTGGGACAGGGGGCTCCAATGAGCAGTTCTTC.

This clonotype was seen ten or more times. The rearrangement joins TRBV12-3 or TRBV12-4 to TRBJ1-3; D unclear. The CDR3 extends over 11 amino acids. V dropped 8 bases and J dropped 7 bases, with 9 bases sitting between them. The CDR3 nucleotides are TGTGCCAGCCCCTTCGGGAACACCATATATTTT. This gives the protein CASPFGNTIYF.

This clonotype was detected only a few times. CDR3 in amino acids: CASSPGQTPNTEAFF. Written as DNA, the CDR3 is TGCGCCAGCAGCCCAGGACAGACCCCGAACACTGAAGCTTTCTTT. This chain uses TRBV5-1 with TRBJ1-1; D might be TRBD1 (6 bases). The CDR3 loop spans 15 amino acids. The germline gives CDR1 SGHRS, CDR2 YFSETQ. V lost 4 bases and J lost 1, with 14 bases in between.

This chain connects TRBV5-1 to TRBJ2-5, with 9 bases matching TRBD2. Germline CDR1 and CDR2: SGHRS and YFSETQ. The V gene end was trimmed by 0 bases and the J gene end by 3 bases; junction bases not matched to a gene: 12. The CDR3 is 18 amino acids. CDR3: CASSLDWGGRALEETQYF. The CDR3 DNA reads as TGCGCCAGCAGCTTGGATTGGGGCGGGAGGGCCTTAGAAGAGACCCAGTACTTC.

CDR3 loop: CASSSGGYRDATYNEQFF. The CDR3 DNA reads as TGTGCCAGCAGTTCCGGTGGCTACCGGGACGCAACCTACAATGAGCAGTTCTTC. The chain joins TRBV28 to TRBJ2-1, with D perhaps assigned TRBD1 or TRBD2 (5 bases each). The CDR3 runs to 18 residues. Germline V lookup: CDR1 MDHEN, CDR2 SYDVKM. Trimming cost V 4 bases and J 2 bases, with 21 bases left between them.

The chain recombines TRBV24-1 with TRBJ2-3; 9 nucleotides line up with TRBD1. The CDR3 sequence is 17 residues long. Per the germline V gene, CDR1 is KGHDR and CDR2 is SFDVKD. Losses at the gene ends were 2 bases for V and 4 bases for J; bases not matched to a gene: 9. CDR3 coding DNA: TGTGCCACCAGTGATTCGCCGGGACAGGGTGGCCCAGATACGCAGTATTTT. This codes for CATSDSPGQGGPDTQYF.

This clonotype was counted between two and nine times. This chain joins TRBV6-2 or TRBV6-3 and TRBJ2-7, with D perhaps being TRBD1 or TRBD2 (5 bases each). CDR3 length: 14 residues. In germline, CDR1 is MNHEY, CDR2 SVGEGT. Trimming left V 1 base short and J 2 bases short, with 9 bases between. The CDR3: CASSYWGPPYEQYF. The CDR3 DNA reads TGTGCCAGCAGTTACTGGGGACCCCCCTACGAGCAGTACTTC.

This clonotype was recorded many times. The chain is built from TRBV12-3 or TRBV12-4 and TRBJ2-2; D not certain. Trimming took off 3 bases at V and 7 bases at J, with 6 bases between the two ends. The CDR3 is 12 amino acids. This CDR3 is CASSFPNGELFF. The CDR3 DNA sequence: TGTGCCAGCAGTTTCCCGAACGGGGAGCTGTTTTTT.

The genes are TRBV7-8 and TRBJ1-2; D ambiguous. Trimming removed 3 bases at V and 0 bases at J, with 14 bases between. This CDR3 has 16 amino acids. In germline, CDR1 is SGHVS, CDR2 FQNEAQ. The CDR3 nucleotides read TGTGCCAGCAGCTTCGTACGCAGGACCTCTAACTATGGCTACACCTTC. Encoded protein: CASSFVRRTSNYGYTF.

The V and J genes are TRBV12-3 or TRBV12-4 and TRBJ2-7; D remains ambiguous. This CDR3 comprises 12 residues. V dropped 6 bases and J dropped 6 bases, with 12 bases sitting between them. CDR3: CASRTDLGEQYF. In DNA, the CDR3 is TGTGCCAGCAGAACGGACCTTGGCGAGCAGTACTTC.

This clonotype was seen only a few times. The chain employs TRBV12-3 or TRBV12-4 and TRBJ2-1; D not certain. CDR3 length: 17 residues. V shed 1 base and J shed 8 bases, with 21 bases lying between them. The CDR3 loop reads CASSLDLFWVLVDEQFF. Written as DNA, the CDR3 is TGTGCCAGCAGTTTAGACCTTTTTTGGGTACTCGTGGATGAGCAGTTCTTC.

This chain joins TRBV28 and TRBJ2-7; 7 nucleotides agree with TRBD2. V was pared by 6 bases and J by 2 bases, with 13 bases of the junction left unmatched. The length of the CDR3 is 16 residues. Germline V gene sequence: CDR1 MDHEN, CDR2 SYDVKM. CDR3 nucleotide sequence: TGTGCCAGCAGCTACGGGGGGTGGGGGATACCCTACGAGCAGTACTTC. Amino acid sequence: CASSYGGWGIPYEQYF.

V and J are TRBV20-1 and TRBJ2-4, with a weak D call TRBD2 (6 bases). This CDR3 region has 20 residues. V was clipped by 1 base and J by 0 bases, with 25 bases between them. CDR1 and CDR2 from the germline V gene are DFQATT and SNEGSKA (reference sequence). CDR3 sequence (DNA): TGCAGTGCTAGAGGGGGCGGGACCCCGAGATCGGGGATAGCCAAAAACATTCAGTACTTC. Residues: CSARGGGTPRSGIAKNIQYF.

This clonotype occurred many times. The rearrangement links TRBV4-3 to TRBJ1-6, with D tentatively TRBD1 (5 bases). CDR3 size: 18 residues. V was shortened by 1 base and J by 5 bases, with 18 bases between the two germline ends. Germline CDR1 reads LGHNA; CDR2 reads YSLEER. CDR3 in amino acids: CASSQVIPWQGNNSPLHF. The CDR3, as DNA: TGCGCCAGCAGCCAAGTAATCCCCTGGCAGGGAAATAATTCACCCCTCCACTTT.

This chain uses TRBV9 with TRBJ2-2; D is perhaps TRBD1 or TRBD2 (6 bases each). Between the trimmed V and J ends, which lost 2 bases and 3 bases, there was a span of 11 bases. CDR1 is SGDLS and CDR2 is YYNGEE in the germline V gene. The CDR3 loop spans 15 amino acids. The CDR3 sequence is CASSVGGRHTGELFF. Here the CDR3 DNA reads TGTGCCAGCAGCGTGGGGGGCCGTCACACCGGGGAGCTGTTTTTT. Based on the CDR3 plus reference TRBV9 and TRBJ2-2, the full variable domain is DSGVTQTPKHLITATGQRVTLRCSPRSGDLSVYWYQQSLDQGLQFLIQYYNGEERAKGNILERFSAQQFPDLHSELNLSSLELGDSALYFCASSVGGRHTGELFFGEGSRLTVL.

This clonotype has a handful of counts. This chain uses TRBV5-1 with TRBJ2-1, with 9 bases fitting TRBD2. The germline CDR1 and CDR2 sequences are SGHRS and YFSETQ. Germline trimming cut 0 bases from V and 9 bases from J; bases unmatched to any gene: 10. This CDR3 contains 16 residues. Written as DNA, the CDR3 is TGCGCCAGCAGCTTGGTGGTTGTTAGCGGGGGTGTTGAGCAGTTCTTC. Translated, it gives CASSLVVVSGGVEQFF.

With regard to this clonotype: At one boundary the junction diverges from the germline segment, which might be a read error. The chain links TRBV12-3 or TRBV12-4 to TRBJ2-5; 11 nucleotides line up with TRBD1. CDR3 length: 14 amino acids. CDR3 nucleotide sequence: TGTGCCACCAGTTTATTCGGACAGGGGGCAACCCAGTACTTC. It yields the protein CATSLFGQGATQYF.

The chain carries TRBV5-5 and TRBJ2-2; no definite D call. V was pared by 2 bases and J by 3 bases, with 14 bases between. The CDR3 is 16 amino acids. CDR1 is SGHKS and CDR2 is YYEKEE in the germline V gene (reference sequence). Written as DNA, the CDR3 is TGTGCCAGCAGCTTCAGTGGGGTTACGGACACCGGGGAGCTGTTTTTT. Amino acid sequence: CASSFSGVTDTGELFF. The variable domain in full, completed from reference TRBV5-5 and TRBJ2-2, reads DAGVTQSPTHLIKTRGQQVTLRCSPISGHKSVSWYQQVLGQGPQFIFQYYEKEERGRGNFPDRFSARQFPNYSSELNVNALLLGDSALYLCASSFSGVTDTGELFFGEGSRLTVL.

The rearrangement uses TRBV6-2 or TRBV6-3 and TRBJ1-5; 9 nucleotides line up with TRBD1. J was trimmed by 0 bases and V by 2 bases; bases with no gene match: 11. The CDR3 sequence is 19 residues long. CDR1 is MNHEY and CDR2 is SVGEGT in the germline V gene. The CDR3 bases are TGTGCCAGCAGTTACAGACCGGGACAGGGAAGAAATAGCAATCAGCCCCAGCATTTT. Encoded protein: CASSYRPGQGRNSNQPQHF.

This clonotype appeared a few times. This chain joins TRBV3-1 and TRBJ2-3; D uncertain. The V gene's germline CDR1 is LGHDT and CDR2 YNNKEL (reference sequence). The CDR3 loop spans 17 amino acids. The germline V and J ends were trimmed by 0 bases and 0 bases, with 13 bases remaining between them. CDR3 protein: CASSQDLAGVSTDTQYF. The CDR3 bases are TGTGCCAGCAGCCAAGATCTGGCAGGTGTAAGCACAGATACGCAGTATTTT.

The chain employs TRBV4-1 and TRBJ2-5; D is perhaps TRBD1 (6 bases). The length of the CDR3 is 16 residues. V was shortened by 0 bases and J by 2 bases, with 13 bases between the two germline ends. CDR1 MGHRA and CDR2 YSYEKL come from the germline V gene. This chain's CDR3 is CASSQEQGYPQETQYF. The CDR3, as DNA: TGCGCCAGCAGCCAAGAACAGGGATACCCACAAGAGACCCAGTACTTC.

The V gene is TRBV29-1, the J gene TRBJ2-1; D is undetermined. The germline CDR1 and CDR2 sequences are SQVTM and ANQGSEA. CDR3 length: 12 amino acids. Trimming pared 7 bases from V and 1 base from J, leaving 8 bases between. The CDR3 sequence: CSGPDSYNEQFF. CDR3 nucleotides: TGCAGCGGCCCGGATTCCTACAATGAGCAGTTCTTC.

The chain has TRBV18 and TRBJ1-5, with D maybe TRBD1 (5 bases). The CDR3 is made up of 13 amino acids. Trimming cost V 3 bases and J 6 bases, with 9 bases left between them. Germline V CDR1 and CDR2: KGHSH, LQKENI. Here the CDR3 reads CASSPGDRQPQHF. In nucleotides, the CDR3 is TGTGCCAGCTCACCGGGGGATCGTCAGCCCCAGCATTTT.

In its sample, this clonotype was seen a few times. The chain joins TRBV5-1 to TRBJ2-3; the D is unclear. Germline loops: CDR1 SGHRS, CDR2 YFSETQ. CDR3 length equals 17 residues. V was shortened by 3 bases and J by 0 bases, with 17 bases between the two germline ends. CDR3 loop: CASSSSANIPSTDTQYF. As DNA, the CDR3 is TGCGCCAGCAGCTCGAGTGCCAACATCCCTAGCACAGATACGCAGTATTTT. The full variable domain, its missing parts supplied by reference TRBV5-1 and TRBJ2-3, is KAGVTQTPRYLIKTRGQQVTLSCSPISGHRSVSWYQQTPGQGLQFLFEYFSETQRNKGNFPGRFSGRQFSNSRSEMNVSTLELGDSALYLCASSSSANIPSTDTQYFGPGTRLTVL.

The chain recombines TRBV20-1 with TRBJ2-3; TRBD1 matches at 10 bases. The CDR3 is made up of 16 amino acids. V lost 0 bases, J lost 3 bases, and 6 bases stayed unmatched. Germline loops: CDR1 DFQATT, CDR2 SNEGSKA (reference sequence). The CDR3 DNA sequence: TGCAGTGCTAGAGATCCGAGGGACAGGGGTACAGATACGCAGTATTTT. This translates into CSARDPRDRGTDTQYF.

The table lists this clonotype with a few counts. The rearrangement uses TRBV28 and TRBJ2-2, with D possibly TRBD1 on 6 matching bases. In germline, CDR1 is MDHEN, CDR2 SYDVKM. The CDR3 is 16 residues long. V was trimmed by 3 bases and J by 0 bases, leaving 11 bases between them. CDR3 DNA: TGTGCCAGCAGTTTCGTGGACAGCCCGAACACCGGGGAGCTGTTTTTT. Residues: CASSFVDSPNTGELFF. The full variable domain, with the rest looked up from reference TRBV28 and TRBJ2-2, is DVKVTQSSRYLVKRTGEKVFLECVQDMDHENMFWYRQDPGLGLRLIYFSYDVKMKEKGDIPEGYSVSREKKERFSLILESASTNQTSMYLCASSFVDSPNTGELFFGEGSRLTVL.

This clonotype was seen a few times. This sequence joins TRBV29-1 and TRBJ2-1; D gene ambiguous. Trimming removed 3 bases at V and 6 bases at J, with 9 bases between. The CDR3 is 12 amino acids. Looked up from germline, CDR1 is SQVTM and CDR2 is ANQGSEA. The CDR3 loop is CSVEGFGNEQFF. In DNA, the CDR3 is TGCAGCGTTGAGGGCTTCGGCAATGAGCAGTTCTTC.

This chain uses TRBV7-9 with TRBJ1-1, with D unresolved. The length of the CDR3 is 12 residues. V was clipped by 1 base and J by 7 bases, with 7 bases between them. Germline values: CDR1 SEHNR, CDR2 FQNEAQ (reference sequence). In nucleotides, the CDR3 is TGTGCCAGCAGCTTAGGGCCGGATGAAGCTTTCTTT. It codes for CASSLGPDEAFF.

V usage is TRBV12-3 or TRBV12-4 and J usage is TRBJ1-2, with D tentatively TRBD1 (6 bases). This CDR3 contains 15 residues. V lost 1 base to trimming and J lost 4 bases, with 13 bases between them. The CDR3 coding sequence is TGTGCCAGCAGTTTAGAGGGACACGAGTCCTATGGCTACACCTTC. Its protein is CASSLEGHESYGYTF.